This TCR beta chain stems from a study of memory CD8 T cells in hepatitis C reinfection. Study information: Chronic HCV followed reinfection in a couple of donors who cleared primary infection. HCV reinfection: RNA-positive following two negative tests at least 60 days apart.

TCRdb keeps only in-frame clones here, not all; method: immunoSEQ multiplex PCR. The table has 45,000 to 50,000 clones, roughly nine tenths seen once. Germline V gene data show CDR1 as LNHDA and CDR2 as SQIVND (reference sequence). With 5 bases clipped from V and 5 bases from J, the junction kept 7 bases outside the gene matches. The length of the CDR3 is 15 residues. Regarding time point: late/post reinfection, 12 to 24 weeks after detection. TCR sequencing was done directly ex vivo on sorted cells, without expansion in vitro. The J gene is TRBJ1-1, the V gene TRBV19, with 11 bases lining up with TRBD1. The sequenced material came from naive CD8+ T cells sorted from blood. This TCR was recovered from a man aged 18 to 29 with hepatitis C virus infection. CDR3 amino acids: CASSLTGTGGTEAFF. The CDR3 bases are TGTGCCAGTAGTCTCACCGGGACAGGGGGGACTGAAGCTTTCTTT.